The source of this T cell receptor beta chain is a study of cytomegalovirus exposure and HLA in healthy donors. This PCR relied on a set of 60 Vbeta primers and 13 Jbeta primers. Produced via immunoSEQ multiplex PCR; TCRdb's table is partial and in-frame only. The profile covers about 200,000 clones, with around 86% appearing a single time and around 6% taken by the ten largest. Study-wide results and caveats: A later analysis by the authors found several of the most significant clusters apparently linked to common viral pathogens. Later analysis associated a missense DCLRE1C variant with TCR beta V- and J-gene trimming. Analysis performed later found 16,951 TCR beta sequences associated with HLA alleles at 0.05 false discovery rate. Indistinguishable V segments such as TRBV6-2 and TRBV6-3 were excluded.

This clone showed up just a few times. Its target is not known. CDR3 length equals 13 residues. Germline-derived CDR1 and CDR2 are SEHNR and FQNEAQ (reference sequence). The junction had 0 bases not matched to a gene; V was cut back by 3 bases and J by 3 bases. This chain uses TRBV7-9 with TRBJ2-5, with 8 positions matching TRBD2. The TCR sequence derives from a woman between 45 and 60 years old in good health and CMV-seropositive. The sample taken for sequencing was PBMCs. CDR3 sequence reads: CASSFSGEETQYF. As DNA, the CDR3 is TGTGCCAGCAGCTTTAGCGGGGAAGAGACCCAGTACTTC.